These 2 T cell receptor beta chains originate from one sample sequenced in a study of blood T cell repertoires in COVID-19. This table comes from immunoSEQ multiplex PCR, and its TCRdb copy is limited to in-frame clones, with some not included. The sample yields a few hundred thousand clones, around four fifths seen once. The sequencing sample was made of peripheral blood. The receptors shown here come from an elderly woman with COVID-19, enrolled during active disease.

The gene calls are TRBV18 and TRBJ1-5; 10 nucleotides line up with TRBD1. CDR3 size: 14 residues. Per germline, CDR1 KGHSH and CDR2 LQKENI. The V and J ends lost 4 bases and 7 bases, in that order; junction bases with no gene match: 4. CDR3 in DNA: TGTGCCAGCTCACGGACAGGGGGAACGCAGCCCCAGCATTTT. Residues: CASSRTGGTQPQHF.

V and J are TRBV15 and TRBJ2-5; 10 bases match TRBD2. CDR3 length: 17 residues. V lost 0 bases and J lost 5; bases outside the gene matches: 9. CDR1 LNHNV and CDR2 YYDKDF come from the germline V gene (reference sequence). The CDR3 nucleotides read TGTGCCACCAGCAGAGATTATAGCGGGGGGCGTGGGGAGACCCAGTACTTC. Residues: CATSRDYSGGRGETQYF.